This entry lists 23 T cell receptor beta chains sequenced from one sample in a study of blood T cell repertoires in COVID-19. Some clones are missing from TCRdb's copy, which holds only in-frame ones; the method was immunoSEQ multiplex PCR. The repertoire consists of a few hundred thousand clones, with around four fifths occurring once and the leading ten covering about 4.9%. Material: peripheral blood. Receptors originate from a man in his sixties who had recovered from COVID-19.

The CDR3 here is CASSSGRGSGSYEQYF. The DNA for the CDR3 is TGTGCCAGCAGCTCGGGGAGGGGTAGCGGGAGTTACGAGCAGTACTTC. The genes are TRBV11-2 and TRBJ2-7; 9 nucleotides align to TRBD2. This CDR3 is built from 16 residues. V lost 4 bases to trimming and J lost 4 bases; unmatched junction nucleotides: 11. Germline V gives CDR1 SGHAT, CDR2 FQNNGV.

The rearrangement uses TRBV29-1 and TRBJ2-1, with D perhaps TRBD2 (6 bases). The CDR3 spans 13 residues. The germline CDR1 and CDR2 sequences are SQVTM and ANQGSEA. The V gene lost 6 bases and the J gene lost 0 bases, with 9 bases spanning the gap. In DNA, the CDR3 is TGCAGCGTGGGGACTGGCTCCTACAATGAGCAGTTCTTC. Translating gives CSVGTGSYNEQFF.

The CDR3 nucleotides read TGTGCCAGCAGCCCCTGGACAAAAAACACAGATACGCAGTATTTT. Translating it yields CASSPWTKNTDTQYF. The V call is TRBV7-6, the J call TRBJ2-3; D possibly corresponds to TRBD1 (5 bases). There are 15 residues in the CDR3. Germline V gene lookup returns CDR1 SGHVS and CDR2 FNYEAQ. The ends were cut back, 5 bases at V and 2 bases at J, with 14 bases in the middle.

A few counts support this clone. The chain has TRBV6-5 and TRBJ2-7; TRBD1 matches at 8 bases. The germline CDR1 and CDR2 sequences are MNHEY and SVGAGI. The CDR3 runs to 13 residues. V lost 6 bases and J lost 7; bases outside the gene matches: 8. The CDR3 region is CASRPRQGREQYF. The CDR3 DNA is TGTGCCAGCAGACCACGACAGGGGAGGGAGCAGTACTTC.

CDR3 DNA sequence: TGTGCCAGCAGCTTAGTTTTGGCGGATACTAACTATGGCTACACCTTC. Encoded protein: CASSLVLADTNYGYTF. The chain is built from TRBV7-9 and TRBJ1-2; unclear D gene. CDR1 and CDR2 from the germline V gene are SEHNR and FQNEAQ (reference sequence). The CDR3 covers 16 residues. V shed 1 base and J shed 0 bases, with 12 bases lying between them.

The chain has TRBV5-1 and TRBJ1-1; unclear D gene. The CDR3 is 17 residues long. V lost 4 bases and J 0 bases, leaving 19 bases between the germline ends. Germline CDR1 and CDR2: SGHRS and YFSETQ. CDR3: CASSPDGRIIMNTEAFF. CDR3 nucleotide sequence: TGCGCCAGCAGCCCAGACGGCAGGATAATCATGAACACTGAAGCTTTCTTT.

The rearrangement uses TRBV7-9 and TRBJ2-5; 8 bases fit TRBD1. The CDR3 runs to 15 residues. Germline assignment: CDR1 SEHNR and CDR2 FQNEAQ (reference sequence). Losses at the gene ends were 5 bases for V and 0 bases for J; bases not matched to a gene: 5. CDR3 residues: CASSKTGAYQETQYF. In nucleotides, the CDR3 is TGTGCCAGCAGCAAGACAGGGGCTTACCAAGAGACCCAGTACTTC.

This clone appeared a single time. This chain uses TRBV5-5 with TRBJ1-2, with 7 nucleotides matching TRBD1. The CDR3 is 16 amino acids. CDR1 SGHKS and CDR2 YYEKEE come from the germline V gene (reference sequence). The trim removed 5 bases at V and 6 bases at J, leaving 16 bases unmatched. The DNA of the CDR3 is TGTGCCAGCAGTCGGCAGACAGGGCTAGCCGGCGATGGCTACACCTTC. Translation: CASSRQTGLAGDGYTF. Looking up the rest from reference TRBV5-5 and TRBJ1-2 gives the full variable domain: DAGVTQSPTHLIKTRGQQVTLRCSPISGHKSVSWYQQVLGQGPQFIFQYYEKEERGRGNFPDRFSARQFPNYSSELNVNALLLGDSALYLCASSRQTGLAGDGYTFGSGTRLTVV.

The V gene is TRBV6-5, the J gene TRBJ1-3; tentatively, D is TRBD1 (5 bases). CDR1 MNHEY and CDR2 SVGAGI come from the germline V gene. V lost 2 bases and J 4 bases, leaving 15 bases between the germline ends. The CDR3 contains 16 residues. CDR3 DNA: TGTGCCAGCAGTTACCTGCCGAGACAGCAGGGAAACACCATATATTTT. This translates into CASSYLPRQQGNTIYF.

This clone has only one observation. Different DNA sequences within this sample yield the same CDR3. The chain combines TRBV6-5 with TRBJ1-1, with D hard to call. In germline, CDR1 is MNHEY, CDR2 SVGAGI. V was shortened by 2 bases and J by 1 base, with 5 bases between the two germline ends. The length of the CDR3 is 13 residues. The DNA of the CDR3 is TGTGCCAGCAGTTACGGGCAGAACACTGAAGCTTTCTTT. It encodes CASSYGQNTEAFF.

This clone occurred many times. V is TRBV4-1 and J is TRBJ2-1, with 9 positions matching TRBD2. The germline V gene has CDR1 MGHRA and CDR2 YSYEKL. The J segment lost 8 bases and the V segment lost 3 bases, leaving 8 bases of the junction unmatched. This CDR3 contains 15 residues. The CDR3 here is CASSHTTSGGYEQFF. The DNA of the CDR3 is TGCGCCAGCAGCCACACGACTAGCGGAGGATATGAGCAGTTCTTC.

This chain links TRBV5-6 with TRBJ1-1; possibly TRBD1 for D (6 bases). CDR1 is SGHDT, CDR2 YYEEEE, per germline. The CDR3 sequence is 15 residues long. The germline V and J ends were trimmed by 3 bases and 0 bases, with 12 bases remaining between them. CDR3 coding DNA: TGTGCCAGCAGCTCACGGACAGACATGAACACTGAAGCTTTCTTT. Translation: CASSSRTDMNTEAFF.

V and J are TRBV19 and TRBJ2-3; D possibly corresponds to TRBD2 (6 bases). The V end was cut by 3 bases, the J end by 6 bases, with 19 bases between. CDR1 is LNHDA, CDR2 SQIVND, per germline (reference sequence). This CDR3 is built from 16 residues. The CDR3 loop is CASSILSGTGKDTQYF. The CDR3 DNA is TGTGCCAGTAGTATCCTTTCTGGGACTGGCAAGGATACGCAGTATTTT.

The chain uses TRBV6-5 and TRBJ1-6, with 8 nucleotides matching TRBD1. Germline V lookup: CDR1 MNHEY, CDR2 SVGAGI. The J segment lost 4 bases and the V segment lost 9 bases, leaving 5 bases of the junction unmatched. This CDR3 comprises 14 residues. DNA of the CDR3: TGTGCCAGTAGAGGACAGGGTTATAATTCACCCCTCCACTTT. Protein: CASRGQGYNSPLHF.

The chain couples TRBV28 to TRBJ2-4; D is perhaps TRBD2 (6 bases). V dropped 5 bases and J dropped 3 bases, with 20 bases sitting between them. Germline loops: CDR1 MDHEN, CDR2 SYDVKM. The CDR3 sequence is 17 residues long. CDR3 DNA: TGTGCCAGCAGTGGGGTGGGTAGCGGCGTAGGCAAAAACATTCAGTACTTC. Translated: CASSGVGSGVGKNIQYF.

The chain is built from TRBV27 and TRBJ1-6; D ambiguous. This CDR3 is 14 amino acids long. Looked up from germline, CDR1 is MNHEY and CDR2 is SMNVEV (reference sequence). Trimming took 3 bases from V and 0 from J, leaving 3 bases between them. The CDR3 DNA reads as TGTGCCAGCAGTTTTAACTCCTATAATTCACCCCTCCACTTT. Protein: CASSFNSYNSPLHF.

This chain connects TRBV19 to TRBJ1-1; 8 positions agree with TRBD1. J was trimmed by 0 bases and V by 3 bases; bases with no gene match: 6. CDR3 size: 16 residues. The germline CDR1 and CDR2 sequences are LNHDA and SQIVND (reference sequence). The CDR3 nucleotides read TGTGCCAGTAGTATGGGTTGGACAGGGATGAACACTGAAGCTTTCTTT. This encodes CASSMGWTGMNTEAFF.

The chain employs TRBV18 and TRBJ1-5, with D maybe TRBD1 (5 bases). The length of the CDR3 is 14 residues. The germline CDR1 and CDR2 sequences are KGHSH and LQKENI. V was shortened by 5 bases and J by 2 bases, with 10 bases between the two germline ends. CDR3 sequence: CASSGQKGNQPQHF. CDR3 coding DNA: TGTGCCAGCTCAGGACAAAAGGGCAATCAGCCCCAGCATTTT.

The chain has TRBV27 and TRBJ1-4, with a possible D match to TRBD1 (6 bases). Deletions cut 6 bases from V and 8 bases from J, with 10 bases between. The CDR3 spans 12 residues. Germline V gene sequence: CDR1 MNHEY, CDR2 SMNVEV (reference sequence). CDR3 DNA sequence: TGTGCCAGCAGGCAGGGGAACGAAAAACTGTTTTTT. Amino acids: CASRQGNEKLFF.

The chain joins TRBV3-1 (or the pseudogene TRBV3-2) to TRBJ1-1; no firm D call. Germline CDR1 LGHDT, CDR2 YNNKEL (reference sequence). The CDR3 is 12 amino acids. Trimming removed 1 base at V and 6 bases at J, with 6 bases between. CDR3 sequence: CASSQVGAEAFF. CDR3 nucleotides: TGTGCCAGCAGCCAAGTCGGGGCTGAAGCTTTCTTT.

In nucleotides, the CDR3 is TGCGCCAGCAGCCAAGGAGAGGGAGGCACCTACGAGCAGTACTTC. It encodes CASSQGEGGTYEQYF. The chain is built from TRBV4-1 and TRBJ2-7, with D possibly matching TRBD2 (6 bases). The CDR3 is 15 residues long. Trimming cost V 1 base and J 2 bases, with 12 bases left between them. CDR1 and CDR2 (germline): MGHRA, YSYEKL.

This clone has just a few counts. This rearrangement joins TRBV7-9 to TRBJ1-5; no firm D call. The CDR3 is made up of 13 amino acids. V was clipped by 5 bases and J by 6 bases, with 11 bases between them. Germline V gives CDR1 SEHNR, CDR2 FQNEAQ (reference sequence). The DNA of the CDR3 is TGTGCCAGCAGCCCGGAGGCCGCTCAGCCCCAGCATTTT. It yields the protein CASSPEAAQPQHF.

The CDR3 DNA is TGTGCCAGCAGTTTATCCGGGACAGGACACAATGAGCAGTTCTTC. As protein: CASSLSGTGHNEQFF. J is TRBJ2-1 and V is TRBV28; 8 bases are a match to TRBD1. CDR1 and CDR2 from the germline V gene are MDHEN and SYDVKM. The CDR3 consists of 15 residues. Trimming took 1 base from V and 5 from J; bases not matched to a gene: 4.